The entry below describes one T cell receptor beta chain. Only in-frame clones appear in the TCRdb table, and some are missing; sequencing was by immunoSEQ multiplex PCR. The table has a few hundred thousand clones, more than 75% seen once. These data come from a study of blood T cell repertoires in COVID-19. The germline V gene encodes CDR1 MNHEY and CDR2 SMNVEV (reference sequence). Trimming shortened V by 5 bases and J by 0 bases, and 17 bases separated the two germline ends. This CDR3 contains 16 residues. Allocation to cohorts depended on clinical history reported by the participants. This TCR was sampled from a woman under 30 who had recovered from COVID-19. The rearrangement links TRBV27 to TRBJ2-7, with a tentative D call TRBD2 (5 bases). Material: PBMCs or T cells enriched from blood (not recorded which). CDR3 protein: CASSVEGEPFSYEQYF. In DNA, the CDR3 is TGTGCCAGCAGTGTCGAGGGAGAGCCCTTCTCCTACGAGCAGTACTTC.